A selection of T cell receptor beta chains follows, all from one sample in a study of T cells in Graves' hyperthyroidism and ophthalmopathy. TCRdb reprocessed the multiplex PCR reads via MiXCR and lists one record per CDR3 protein. Of about 480,000 distinct CDR3 sequences listed, around 15% were seen once; the top ten hold 15% to 20%. The sequenced sample was blood. The receptors were gathered from a young woman with Graves' hyperthyroidism. Both conserved end residues are part of each CDR3. A D gene is named only where the DNA matches it firmly. Expanded clones are given a class, and other clones once, few, many or no size at all.

d_call	v_call	clone_size	j_call	cdr3_length	cdr3_nt	cdr3_aa
-	TRBV27	many	TRBJ1-3	15	TGTGCCAGCAGTTCCCCTAGCCTCTCTGGAAACACCATATATTTT	CASSSPSLSGNTIYF
-	TRBV6-1	many	TRBJ1-2	13	TGTGCCAGCAAGAGGGGGAAAGATAGTGGCTACACCTTC	CASKRGKDSGYTF
-	TRBV7-2	-	TRBJ2-7	16	TGTGCCAGCAGCTTAGATAGCGGAGGGTATAGGCAAGAGCAGTACTTC	CASSLDSGGYRQEQYF
-	TRBV11-3	-	TRBJ2-1	14	TGTGCCGGCAGCTTAGTGGCACTATCAAGTGAGCAGTTCTTC	CAGSLVALSSEQFF
-	TRBV7-9	many	TRBJ1-2	13	TGTGCCAGCAGCCACAGAATGAACTATGGCTACACCTTC	CASSHRMNYGYTF
-	TRBV4-1	-	TRBJ1-1	14	TGCGCCAGCAGCCAATATGGGGTGAACACTGAAGCTTTCTTT	CASSQYGVNTEAFF
-	TRBV19	-	TRBJ1-1	14	TGTGCCAGTAGTGCGGGGGCCGTGAACACTGAAGCTTTCTTT	CASSAGAVNTEAFF
-	TRBV3-1	many	TRBJ1-6	12	TGTGCCAGCAGCCAACAGGGTACACCCCTCCACTTT	CASSQQGTPLHF
-	TRBV6-1	many	TRBJ1-1	16	TGTGCCAGCAGACCCTATATTGGGGGGGTGAACACTGAAGCTTTCTTT	CASRPYIGGVNTEAFF
-	TRBV25-1	many	TRBJ1-1	14	TGTGCCAGCAGTGGGACGGGAAGAGGGACTGAAGCTTTCTTT	CASSGTGRGTEAFF
-	TRBV6-1	many	TRBJ2-6	17	TGTGCCAGCAGTGAACTAGCCTATAGCTCTGGGGCCAACGTCCTGACTTTC	CASSELAYSSGANVLTF
TRBD1	TRBV20-1	many	TRBJ1-2	18	TGCAGTGCTTTTCGGATGAAAAACAGGGGGTACGGGTCAAGTGGCTACACCTTC	CSAFRMKNRGYGSSGYTF
-	TRBV11-1	many	TRBJ2-4	16	TGTGCCAGCAGCTTAGCCTGGGGGACAATCAAAAACATTCAGTACTTC	CASSLAWGTIKNIQYF
-	TRBV7-9	many	TRBJ2-7	14	TGTGCCAGCAGCTTACATTCTTTAACCTACGAGCAGTACTTC	CASSLHSLTYEQYF
TRBD1	TRBV9	many	TRBJ2-3	18	TGTGCCAGCAGCGCCCCAGACCGGGACAGGGTTTCGACAGATACGCAGTATTTT	CASSAPDRDRVSTDTQYF
-	TRBV19	few	TRBJ2-6	14	TGTGCCAGTAAGACGGGGCCTGGGGCCAACGTCCTGACTTTC	CASKTGPGANVLTF
-	TRBV9	many	TRBJ2-2	16	TGTGCCAGCAGCGTAAATCTCGCCGCGAACACCGGGGAGCTGTTTTTT	CASSVNLAANTGELFF
-	TRBV6-1	-	TRBJ2-5	14	TGTGCCAGCAGTGAGCACGGACACCAAGAGACCCAGTACTTC	CASSEHGHQETQYF
-	TRBV12-3/TRBV12-4	few	TRBJ2-2	12	TGTGCCAGCAGTTTTCATACCGGGGAGCTGTTTTTT	CASSFHTGELFF
-	TRBV18	many	TRBJ2-1	16	TGTGCCAGCTCACTTACCGGGACCCACTCCTACAATGAGCAGTTCTTC	CASSLTGTHSYNEQFF
TRBD1	TRBV5-1	many	TRBJ2-1	16	TGCGCCAGCAGCTTAGCGGGACAGGGATCCTACAATGAGCAGTTCTTC	CASSLAGQGSYNEQFF
-	TRBV10-2	few	TRBJ1-5	13	TGCGCCAGCAGAGGGGATGGCAATCAGCCCCAGCATTTT	CASRGDGNQPQHF
-	TRBV11-3	-	TRBJ2-1	15	TGTGCCAGCACCCAGGGGGGCCTAGGGTACAATGAGCAGTTCTTC	CASTQGGLGYNEQFF
-	TRBV2	many	TRBJ1-5	15	TGTGCCAGCAGCGAGGGACACTGGGGGAATCAGCCCCAGCATTTT	CASSEGHWGNQPQHF
-	TRBV12-3/TRBV12-4	many	TRBJ1-3	12	TGTGCCAGCAGTCCTCAGGGGAACACCATATATTTT	CASSPQGNTIYF
TRBD1	TRBV29-1	-	TRBJ1-1	13	TGCAGCGTTGGGGACAGTTGGGGCACTGAAGCTTTCTTT	CSVGDSWGTEAFF
TRBD2	TRBV10-2	-	TRBJ2-1	16	TGCGCCAGCAGTTATGGACTAGCGGATTACTACAATGAGCAGTTCTTC	CASSYGLADYYNEQFF
-	TRBV28	many	TRBJ2-1	16	TGTGCCAGCAGTCCCGGTGGAGTAGCGGCGTACAATGAGCAGTTCTTC	CASSPGGVAAYNEQFF
-	TRBV6-6	few	TRBJ2-2	11	TGTGCCAGCAGTTACTCGTGGGAGCTGTTTTTT	CASSYSWELFF
-	TRBV2	many	TRBJ2-4	15	TGTGCCAGCAGCGTCCTGGGGGCGCGCGGGCACATTCAGTACTTC	CASSVLGARGHIQYF
TRBD2	TRBV11-2	once	TRBJ2-1	17	TGTGCCAGCAGCTTAGGGGCCGGGGGACTAGCGGGAGGGGGAGGGTTCTTC	CASSLGAGGLAGGGGFF
-	TRBV6-1	-	TRBJ1-4	17	TGTGCCAGCTCCGTAGGGCGCGTACCACCAACTAATGAAAAACTGTTTTTT	CASSVGRVPPTNEKLFF
-	TRBV28	many	TRBJ2-2	13	TGTGCCAGCAGTACCCCCGTGCCCGGGGAGCTGTTTTTT	CASSTPVPGELFF